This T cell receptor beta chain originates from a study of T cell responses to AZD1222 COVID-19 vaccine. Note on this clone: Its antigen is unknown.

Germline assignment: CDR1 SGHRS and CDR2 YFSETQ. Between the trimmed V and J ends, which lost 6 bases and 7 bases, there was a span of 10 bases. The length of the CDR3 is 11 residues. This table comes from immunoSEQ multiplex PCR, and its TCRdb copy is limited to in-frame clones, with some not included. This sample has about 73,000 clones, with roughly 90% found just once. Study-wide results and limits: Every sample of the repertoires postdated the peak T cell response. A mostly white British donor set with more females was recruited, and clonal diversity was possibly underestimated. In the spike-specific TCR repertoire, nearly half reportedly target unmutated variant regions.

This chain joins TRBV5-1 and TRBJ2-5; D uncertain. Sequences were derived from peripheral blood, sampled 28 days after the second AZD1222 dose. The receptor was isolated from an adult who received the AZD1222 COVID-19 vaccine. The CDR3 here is CASTSGRTQYF. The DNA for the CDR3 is TGCGCCAGCACCTCTGGGCGGACCCAGTACTTC.